This TCR beta chain originates from a study of patients and donors after allogeneic stem cell transplantation. TCRdb re-called the RT-PCR reads with MiXCR, one entry per CDR3 protein. The sample contains hundreds of thousands of distinct CDR3 sequences, around 15% of which appear only once. This clonotype was detected only a few times. The TCR sequence derives from a human donor who was either an allogeneic HSCT recipient or a stem cell or donor lymphocyte infusion donor (not recorded which). It is not recorded whose cells these are; they may come from a transplant donor. The sequenced sample was blood, either unsorted or a sorted T cell fraction (not recorded which).

Here the CDR3 DNA reads TGCGCCAGCAGCTCGGGGACAGGTGGGGCCACAGATACGCAGTATTTT. This translates into CASSSGTGGATDTQYF. The chain is built from TRBV5-1 and TRBJ2-3; 8 nucleotides align to TRBD1. This CDR3 has 16 amino acids. Germline loops: CDR1 SGHRS, CDR2 YFSETQ. After removal of 3 bases from V and 2 bases from J, the junction contained 8 bases not matched to a gene. The full variable domain, in which reference TRBV5-1 and TRBJ2-3 provide the parts outside the CDR3, is KAGVTQTPRYLIKTRGQQVTLSCSPISGHRSVSWYQQTPGQGLQFLFEYFSETQRNKGNFPGRFSGRQFSNSRSEMNVSTLELGDSALYLCASSSGTGGATDTQYFGPGTRLTVL.